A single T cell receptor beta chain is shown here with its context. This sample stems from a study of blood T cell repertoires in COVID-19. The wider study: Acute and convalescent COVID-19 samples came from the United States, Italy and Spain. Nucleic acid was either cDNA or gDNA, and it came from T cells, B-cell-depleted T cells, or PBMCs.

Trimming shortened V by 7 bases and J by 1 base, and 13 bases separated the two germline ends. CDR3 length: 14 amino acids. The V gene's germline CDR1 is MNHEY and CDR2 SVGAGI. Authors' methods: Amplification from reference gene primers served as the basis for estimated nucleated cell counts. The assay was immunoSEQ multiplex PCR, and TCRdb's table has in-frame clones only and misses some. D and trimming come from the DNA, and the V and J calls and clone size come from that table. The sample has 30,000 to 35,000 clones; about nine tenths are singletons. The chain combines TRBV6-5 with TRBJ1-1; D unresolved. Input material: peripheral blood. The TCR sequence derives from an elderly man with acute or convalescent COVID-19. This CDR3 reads CASIGVGSNTEAFF. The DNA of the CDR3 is TGTGCCAGCATAGGAGTTGGTTCGAACACTGAAGCTTTCTTT.